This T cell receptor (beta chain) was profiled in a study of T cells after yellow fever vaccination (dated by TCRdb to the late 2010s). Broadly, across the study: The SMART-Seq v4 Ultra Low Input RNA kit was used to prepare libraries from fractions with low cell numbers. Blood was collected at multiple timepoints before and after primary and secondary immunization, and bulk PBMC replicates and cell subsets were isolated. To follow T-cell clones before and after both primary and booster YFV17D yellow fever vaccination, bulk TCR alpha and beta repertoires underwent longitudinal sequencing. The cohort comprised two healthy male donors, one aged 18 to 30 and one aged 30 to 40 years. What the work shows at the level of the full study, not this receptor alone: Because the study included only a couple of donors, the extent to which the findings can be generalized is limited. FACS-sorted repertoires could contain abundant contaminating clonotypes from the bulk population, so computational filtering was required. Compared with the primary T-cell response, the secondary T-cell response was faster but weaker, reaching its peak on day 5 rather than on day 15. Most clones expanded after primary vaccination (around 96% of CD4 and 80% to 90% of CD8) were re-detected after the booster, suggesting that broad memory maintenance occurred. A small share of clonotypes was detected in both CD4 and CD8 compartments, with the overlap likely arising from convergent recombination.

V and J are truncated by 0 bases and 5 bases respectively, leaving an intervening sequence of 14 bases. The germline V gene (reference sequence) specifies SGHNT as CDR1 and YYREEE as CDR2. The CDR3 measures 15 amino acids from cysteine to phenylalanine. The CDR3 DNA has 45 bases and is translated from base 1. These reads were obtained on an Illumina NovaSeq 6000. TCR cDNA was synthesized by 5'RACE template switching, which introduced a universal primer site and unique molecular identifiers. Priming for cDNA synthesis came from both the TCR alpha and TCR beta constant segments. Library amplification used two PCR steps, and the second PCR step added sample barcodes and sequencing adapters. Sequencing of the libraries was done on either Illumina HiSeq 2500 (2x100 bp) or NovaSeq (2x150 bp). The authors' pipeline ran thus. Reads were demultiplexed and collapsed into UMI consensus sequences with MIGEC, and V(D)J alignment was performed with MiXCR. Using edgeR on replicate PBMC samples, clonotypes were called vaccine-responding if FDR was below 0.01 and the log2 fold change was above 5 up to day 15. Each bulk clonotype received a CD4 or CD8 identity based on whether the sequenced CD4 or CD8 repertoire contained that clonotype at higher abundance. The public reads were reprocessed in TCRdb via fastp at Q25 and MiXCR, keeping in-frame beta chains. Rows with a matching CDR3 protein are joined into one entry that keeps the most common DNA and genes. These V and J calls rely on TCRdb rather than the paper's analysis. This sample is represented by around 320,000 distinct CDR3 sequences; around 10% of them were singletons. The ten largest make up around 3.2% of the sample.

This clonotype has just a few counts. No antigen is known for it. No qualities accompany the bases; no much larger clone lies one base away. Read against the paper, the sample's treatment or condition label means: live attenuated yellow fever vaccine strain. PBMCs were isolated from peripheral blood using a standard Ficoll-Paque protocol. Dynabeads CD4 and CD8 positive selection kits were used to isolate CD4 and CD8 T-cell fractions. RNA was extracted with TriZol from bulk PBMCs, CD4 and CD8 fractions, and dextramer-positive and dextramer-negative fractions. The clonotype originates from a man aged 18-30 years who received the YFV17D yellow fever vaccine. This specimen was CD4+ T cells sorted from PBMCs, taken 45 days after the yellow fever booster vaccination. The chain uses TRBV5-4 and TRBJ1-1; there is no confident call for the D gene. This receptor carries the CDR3 CASSLVVGMGTEAFF. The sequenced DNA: TGTGCCAGCAGCTTGGTGGTAGGCATGGGTACTGAAGCTTTCTTT. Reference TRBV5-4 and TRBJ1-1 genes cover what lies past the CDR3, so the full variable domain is ETGVTQSPTHLIKTRGQQVTLRCSSQSGHNTVSWYQQALGQGPQFIFQYYREEENGRGNFPPRFSGLQFPNYSSELNVNALELDDSALYLCASSLVVGMGTEAFFGQGTRLTVV.